This T cell receptor beta chain was sequenced in a study of circulating and synovial CD4+ cells in juvenile arthritis. The study's findings and limits: Shared-clonotype fractions with synovium likely underestimate full repertoire overlap.

Note on this clone: Its antigen is not identified.

Sequencing was performed with immunoSEQ multiplex PCR; in TCRdb, only in-frame clones are kept and a portion is missing. Here the sample spans around 16,000 clones, around nine tenths being singletons. CDR1 is SGHRS and CDR2 is YFSETQ in the germline V gene. J gave up 8 bases and V 3 bases, and 10 bases lay outside the gene matches. The CDR3 is 14 residues long. The specimen was CD4+ T cells from blood. The clonotype was recovered from a human donor with juvenile idiopathic arthritis. The chain is built from TRBV5-1 and TRBJ1-2; 7 bases fit TRBD1. CDR3 loop: CASSWDTQGWGYTF. The CDR3 DNA reads TGCGCCAGCAGCTGGGATACACAGGGGTGGGGCTACACCTTC.